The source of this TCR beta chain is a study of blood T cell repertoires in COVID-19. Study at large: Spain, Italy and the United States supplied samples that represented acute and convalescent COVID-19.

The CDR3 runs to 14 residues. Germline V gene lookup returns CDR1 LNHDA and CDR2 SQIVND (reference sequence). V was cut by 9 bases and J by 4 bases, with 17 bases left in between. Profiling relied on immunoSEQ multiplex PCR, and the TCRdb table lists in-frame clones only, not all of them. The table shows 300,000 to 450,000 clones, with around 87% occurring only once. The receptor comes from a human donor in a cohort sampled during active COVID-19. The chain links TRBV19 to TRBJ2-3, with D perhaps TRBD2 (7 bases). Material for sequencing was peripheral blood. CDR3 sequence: CASAAGAGADTQYF. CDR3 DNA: TGTGCCAGCGCGGCGGGGGCGGGGGCAGATACGCAGTATTTT.